This is a list of T cell receptor beta chains from one sample in a study of technical replicates of blood from four donors. Here immunoSEQ multiplex PCR was the method, and the copy in TCRdb shows in-frame clones only, minus some. The sample has 77,000 or so clones, more than 90% seen once; the top ten hold over 0.35%. Material for sequencing was T cells isolated from PBMCs. These receptors came from a human donor in good health. CDR3s include the opening cysteine and the closing phenylalanine or tryptophan. The order of the fields is V gene, clone size, D gene, J gene, CDR3 DNA, CDR3 protein. A D gene is named only where the DNA matches it firmly. Only part of the rows carry a size: once, few, many, or a class if the clone is expanded.

V: TRBV9
size: once
D: .
J: TRBJ1-5
DNA: TGTGCCAGCAGCGCCCTTGGACACGAAAATCAGCCCCAGCATTTT
CDR3: CASSALGHENQPQHF

V: TRBV5-4
size: .
D: TRBD2
J: TRBJ2-3
DNA: TGTGCCAGCAGACCCGGGACTAGCATAGATACGCAGTATTTT
CDR3: CASRPGTSIDTQYF

V: TRBV5-6
size: .
D: .
J: TRBJ2-3
DNA: TGTGCCAGCAGCTTCGGCACAGATACGCAGTATTTT
CDR3: CASSFGTDTQYF

V: TRBV9
size: .
D: .
J: TRBJ2-5
DNA: TGTGCCAGCGCTGGGACTCGCCAAGAGACCCAGTACTTC
CDR3: CASAGTRQETQYF

V: TRBV6-5
size: .
D: .
J: TRBJ1-2
DNA: TGTGCCAGCTCGGGGGGACCCTATGGCTACACCTTC
CDR3: CASSGGPYGYTF

V: TRBV19
size: .
D: .
J: TRBJ1-4
DNA: TGTGCCAGTAGTATAGGAGGGAGGAATAATGAAAAACTGTTTTTT
CDR3: CASSIGGRNNEKLFF

V: TRBV7-3
size: .
D: .
J: TRBJ2-1
DNA: TGTGCCAGCAGCTGGGGAAGCGGGCCGTTTAATGAGCAGTTCTTC
CDR3: CASSWGSGPFNEQFF

V: TRBV9
size: once
D: TRBD1
J: TRBJ1-5
DNA: TGTGCCAGCAGCGCGACCGGGACAGGGGACCAGCCCCAGCATTTT
CDR3: CASSATGTGDQPQHF

V: TRBV28
size: .
D: .
J: TRBJ1-2
DNA: TGTGCCAGCAGCAATACAGCTAACTATGGCTACACCTTC
CDR3: CASSNTANYGYTF

V: TRBV6-5
size: .
D: TRBD2
J: TRBJ2-7
DNA: TGTGCCAGCAGTAGCGGGAGGATTACCTACGAGCAGTACTTC
CDR3: CASSSGRITYEQYF

V: TRBV9
size: .
D: .
J: TRBJ1-1
DNA: TGTGCCAGCAGCGTAGTAGGGGGTTTGAACACTGAAGCTTTCTTT
CDR3: CASSVVGGLNTEAFF

V: TRBV7-6
size: .
D: .
J: TRBJ1-1
DNA: TGTGCCAGCAGCCACAACAGAAACACTGAAGCTTTCTTT
CDR3: CASSHNRNTEAFF

V: TRBV15
size: .
D: .
J: TRBJ2-3
DNA: TGTGCCACCAGCAGAGCGTACACAGATACGCAGTATTTT
CDR3: CATSRAYTDTQYF

V: TRBV4-2
size: .
D: TRBD1
J: TRBJ1-1
DNA: TGTGCCAGCAGCCAAGGGGACAGCAACACTGAAGCTTTCTTT
CDR3: CASSQGDSNTEAFF

V: TRBV7-9
size: once
D: TRBD1
J: TRBJ1-3
DNA: TGTGCCAGCAGCGTACCGGGACAGGGGGCTGGAAACACCATATATTTT
CDR3: CASSVPGQGAGNTIYF

V: TRBV15
size: .
D: TRBD2
J: TRBJ2-1
DNA: TGTGCCACCAGCACAGTTATAGCGGGAGGGTACAATGAGCAGTTCTTC
CDR3: CATSTVIAGGYNEQFF

V: TRBV28
size: once
D: .
J: TRBJ1-1
DNA: TGTGCCAGCGGCCCACCAGGGTTGAACACTGAAGCTTTCTTT
CDR3: CASGPPGLNTEAFF

V: TRBV7-9
size: few
D: TRBD2
J: TRBJ2-7
DNA: TGTGCCAGCAGCCCCAGCGGGAGGAGCTCCTACGAGCAGTACTTC
CDR3: CASSPSGRSSYEQYF

V: TRBV30
size: .
D: TRBD2
J: TRBJ2-3
DNA: TGTGCCTGGAACGAACTAGCGGGAGTCACAGATACGCAGTATTTT
CDR3: CAWNELAGVTDTQYF

V: TRBV19
size: .
D: .
J: TRBJ1-5
DNA: TGTGCCAGTAGTCTGAACCGGGGCAATCAGCCCCAGCATTTT
CDR3: CASSLNRGNQPQHF

V: TRBV5-6
size: once
D: .
J: TRBJ2-2
DNA: TGTGCCAGCAGCTTCGGCAGGGTGAACACCGGGGAGCTGTTTTTT
CDR3: CASSFGRVNTGELFF

V: TRBV19
size: .
D: .
J: TRBJ2-5
DNA: TGTGCCAGTAGTACCCAGGGAAGGGAGACCCAGTACTTC
CDR3: CASSTQGRETQYF

V: TRBV28
size: .
D: .
J: TRBJ1-3
DNA: TGTGCCAGCACCTTAGCCCCAGGGCCCTTCTCTGGAAACACCATATATTTT
CDR3: CASTLAPGPFSGNTIYF

V: TRBV5-1
size: .
D: TRBD2
J: TRBJ2-1
DNA: TGCGCCAGCAGCTTGGGCAGCGGGAGTTCCTACAATGAGCAGTTCTTC
CDR3: CASSLGSGSSYNEQFF

V: TRBV5-3
size: .
D: TRBD2
J: TRBJ2-7
DNA: TGTGCCAGAAGCTTGAATCTAGCGGGTTGGGACTACGAGCAGTACTTC
CDR3: CARSLNLAGWDYEQYF

V: TRBV6-1
size: .
D: .
J: TRBJ1-1
DNA: TGTGCCAGCAGTGAAGCAAGCGGTGAAGCTTTCTTT
CDR3: CASSEASGEAFF

V: TRBV19
size: .
D: TRBD1
J: TRBJ2-5
DNA: TGTGCCAGTAGTATATGGATCGGGACAGGATTCCAAGAGACCCAGTACTTC
CDR3: CASSIWIGTGFQETQYF

V: TRBV11-1
size: .
D: .
J: TRBJ2-5
DNA: TGTGCCAGCAGCTTAGGGAGTGCGCGGCAAGAGACCCAGTACTTC
CDR3: CASSLGSARQETQYF

V: TRBV25-1
size: .
D: .
J: TRBJ1-2
DNA: TGTGCCAGCAGTTTCGGGAATGGCTACACCTTC
CDR3: CASSFGNGYTF

V: TRBV27
size: once
D: .
J: TRBJ1-2
DNA: TGTGCCAGCAGTTTAGGGAGTGGCTATGGCTACACCTTC
CDR3: CASSLGSGYGYTF

V: TRBV4-3
size: .
D: .
J: TRBJ2-5
DNA: TGCGCCAGCAGCCAAGGATATCGAGCGAGGGGGCAAGAGACCCAGTACTTC
CDR3: CASSQGYRARGQETQYF

V: TRBV7-8
size: .
D: TRBD1
J: TRBJ1-2
DNA: TGTGCCAGCAGCGGCAGGGGACAGGGGGTGAAAGCTAACTATGGCTACACCTTC
CDR3: CASSGRGQGVKANYGYTF

V: TRBV7-9
size: .
D: TRBD1
J: TRBJ1-3
DNA: TGTGCCAGCAGCCCGGGACAGGGGAAAAATTTT
CDR3: CASSPGQGKNF

V: TRBV7-8
size: .
D: TRBD2
J: TRBJ2-2
DNA: TGTGCCAGCAGCTCCAGACTAGCGGGAGAATTGGGGACCGGGGAGCTGTTTTTT
CDR3: CASSSRLAGELGTGELFF

V: TRBV4-1
size: .
D: .
J: TRBJ2-1
DNA: TGCGCCAGCAGCCCCCTGGGGGAGGTCTACAATGAGCAGTTCTTC
CDR3: CASSPLGEVYNEQFF

V: TRBV27
size: .
D: .
J: TRBJ2-2
DNA: TGTGCCAGCAGTTCAGGGTGGGGCACCGGGGAGCTGTTTTTT
CDR3: CASSSGWGTGELFF

V: TRBV6-5
size: .
D: TRBD2
J: TRBJ2-4
DNA: TGTGCCAGCAGTTACTTAGCGGGAGAGGGGAGAAACATTCAGTACTTC
CDR3: CASSYLAGEGRNIQYF

V: TRBV18
size: once
D: TRBD2
J: TRBJ2-3
DNA: TGTGCCAGCTCACCCCTAGCGGGCCACACAGATACGCAGTATTTT
CDR3: CASSPLAGHTDTQYF

V: TRBV5-1
size: .
D: .
J: TRBJ2-6
DNA: TGCGCCAGCAGCCCCGATCCGAGGGCAACTGGGGCCAACGTCCTGACTTTC
CDR3: CASSPDPRATGANVLTF

V: TRBV19
size: few
D: TRBD1
J: TRBJ1-3
DNA: TGTGCCAGTAGTCCCGGGACAGGAGCTGGAAACACCATATATTTT
CDR3: CASSPGTGAGNTIYF

V: TRBV27
size: .
D: TRBD2
J: TRBJ2-5
DNA: TGTGCCAGCAGTTGGACTAGCGGGCAAGAGACCCAGTACTTC
CDR3: CASSWTSGQETQYF

V: TRBV5-8
size: .
D: .
J: TRBJ1-2
DNA: TGTGCCAGCAGCTTCACAGGGCGAAATGGCTACACCTTC
CDR3: CASSFTGRNGYTF

V: TRBV27
size: once
D: .
J: TRBJ1-2
DNA: TGTGCCAGCAGTTTTCAGGGGTTTTATGGCTACACCTTC
CDR3: CASSFQGFYGYTF

V: TRBV19
size: .
D: TRBD1
J: TRBJ1-2
DNA: TGTGCCAGTAGTATAAGGACAGGTCAAGGCTACACCTTC
CDR3: CASSIRTGQGYTF

V: TRBV25-1
size: .
D: .
J: TRBJ1-1
DNA: TGTGCCAGCACATGGACAGAATTGAACACTGAAGCTTTCTTT
CDR3: CASTWTELNTEAFF

V: TRBV7-9
size: .
D: .
J: TRBJ1-2
DNA: TGTGCCAGCACCACCGGGGAACTATATGGCTACACCTTC
CDR3: CASTTGELYGYTF

V: TRBV30
size: once
D: .
J: TRBJ2-2
DNA: TGTGCCTGCCCGCGGTTGAACACCGGGGAGCTGTTTTTT
CDR3: CACPRLNTGELFF

V: TRBV7-3
size: .
D: TRBD1
J: TRBJ2-5
DNA: TGTGCCAGCAGCTTAGGGGACAGGGTGGAGGAGACCCAGTACTTC
CDR3: CASSLGDRVEETQYF

V: TRBV6-1
size: .
D: .
J: TRBJ1-5
DNA: TGTGCCAGCAACAGGGTAAGCCAGCCCCAGCATTTT
CDR3: CASNRVSQPQHF

V: TRBV10-1
size: once
D: TRBD1
J: TRBJ1-2
DNA: TGCGCCAGCAGTCCGGGACAGGGGAATCTCTATGGCTACACCTTC
CDR3: CASSPGQGNLYGYTF